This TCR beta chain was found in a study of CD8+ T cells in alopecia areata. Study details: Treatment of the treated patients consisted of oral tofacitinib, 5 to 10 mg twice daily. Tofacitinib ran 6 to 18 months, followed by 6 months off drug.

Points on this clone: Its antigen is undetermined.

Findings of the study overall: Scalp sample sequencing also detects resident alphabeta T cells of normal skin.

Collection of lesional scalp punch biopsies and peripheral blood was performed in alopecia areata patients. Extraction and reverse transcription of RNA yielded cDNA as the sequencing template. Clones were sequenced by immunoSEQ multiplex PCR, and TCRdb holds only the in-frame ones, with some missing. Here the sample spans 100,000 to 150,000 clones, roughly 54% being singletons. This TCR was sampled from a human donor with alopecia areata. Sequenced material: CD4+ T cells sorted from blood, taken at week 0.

The CDR3 nucleotides are TGCGCCAGCAGCTTTAGCAGGGACACCTACGAGCAGTACTTC. It is translated as CASSFSRDTYEQYF. The chain recombines TRBV5-1 with TRBJ2-7; D might be TRBD1 (6 bases). This CDR3 has 14 amino acids. From germline, CDR1 is SGHRS and CDR2 YFSETQ. Trimming pared 2 bases from V and 2 bases from J, leaving 11 bases between.